The text below deals with one T cell receptor (beta chain). Per the original methods: Amplified reference gene primers provided the basis for estimating nucleated cell counts. Assay used: immunoSEQ multiplex PCR; TCRdb lists only in-frame clones, some missing. From that table come the V and J calls and clone size; the DNA was used to work out D and trimming. The table lists about 190,000 clones, 83% of them singletons. The CDR3 extends over 15 amino acids. Germline CDR1 and CDR2: MDHEN and SYDVKM. V was pared by 5 bases and J by 4 bases, with 15 bases between. The data are from a study of blood T cell repertoires in COVID-19. Study summary: From the United States, Italy and Spain came samples of acute and convalescent COVID-19. T cells, B-cell-depleted T cells, or PBMCs provided the cDNA or gDNA that served as material.

The rearrangement links TRBV28 to TRBJ2-4; D might be TRBD1 (6 bases). The clonotype comes from a woman in her thirties or forties with acute or convalescent COVID-19. Sequencing was performed on peripheral blood. CDR3: CASSLPGHIKNIQYF. The CDR3 DNA follows: TGTGCCAGCAGTCTCCCGGGACACATAAAAAACATTCAGTACTTC.